These 13 T cell receptor beta chains came from one sample sequenced in a study of shared clonotypes between healthy human individuals. Some clones are missing from TCRdb's copy, which holds only in-frame ones; the method was immunoSEQ multiplex PCR. The sample has 1.5 million to 1.9 million clones; 98% are singletons. Sample: naive CD4+ T cells sorted from blood. The subset was: CD45RA+ positively selected. All receptors come from a man aged 30-40 years in good health.

The gene calls are TRBV7-2 and TRBJ2-3, with 12 bases lining up with TRBD2. The CDR3 contains 17 residues. Germline loops: CDR1 SGHTA, CDR2 FQGNSA. V shed 1 base, J shed 3 bases, and the junction held 5 bases outside the gene matches. The CDR3 sequence is CASSLETSGRGTDTQYF. As DNA, the CDR3 is TGTGCCAGCAGCTTAGAGACTAGCGGGAGAGGGACAGATACGCAGTATTTT. Supplemented by reference TRBV7-2 and TRBJ2-3, the full variable domain reads GAGVSQSPSNKVTEKGKDVELRCDPISGHTALYWYRQSLGQGLEFLIYFQGNSAPDKSGLPSDRFSAERTGGSVSTLTIQRTQQEDSAVYLCASSLETSGRGTDTQYFGPGTRLTVL.

The CDR3 spells CASSFQLVRYTQYF. In DNA, the CDR3 is TGTGCCAGCAGCTTTCAACTCGTAAGGTATACGCAGTATTTT. The chain links TRBV5-6 to TRBJ2-3, with D unresolved. The CDR3 runs 14 residues. Per the germline V gene, CDR1 is SGHDT and CDR2 is YYEEEE. The V and J ends lost 2 bases and 7 bases respectively, with 14 bases between them.

The CDR3 is CASSESNLGGDTQYF. CDR3 nucleotide sequence: TGCGCCAGCAGTGAGTCGAATCTGGGGGGAGATACGCAGTATTTT. The chain recombines TRBV10-2 with TRBJ2-3; maybe TRBD2 (6 bases). CDR1 is WSHSY, CDR2 SAAADI, per germline. V was pared by 0 bases and J by 5 bases, with 12 bases between. The CDR3 covers 15 residues.

The chain is built from TRBV5-1 and TRBJ1-5; 9 nucleotides align to TRBD1. CDR3 length: 14 residues. The V gene's germline CDR1 is SGHRS and CDR2 YFSETQ. V lost 2 bases and J lost 6; bases outside the gene matches: 3. CDR3 sequence: CASSFEQGAQPQHF. CDR3 nucleotides: TGCGCCAGCAGCTTCGAACAGGGGGCTCAGCCCCAGCATTTT.

V usage is TRBV9 and J usage is TRBJ2-5, with unresolved D. The V end lost 0 bases, the J end lost 7 bases, and 19 bases lay between the germline ends. The CDR3 runs to 16 residues. Per germline, CDR1 SGDLS and CDR2 YYNGEE. CDR3 loop: CASSVGETELLGTQYF. The DNA for the CDR3 is TGTGCCAGCAGCGTAGGAGAAACAGAATTGCTAGGGACCCAGTACTTC.

A note on this clone: The sample contains more than one DNA sequence encoding this CDR3. CDR3 in amino acids: CASSPTRSSYEQYF. CDR3 sequence (DNA): TGTGCCAGCTCCCCTACCAGGAGCTCCTACGAGCAGTACTTC. The chain recombines TRBV18 with TRBJ2-7; D is unresolved. V lost 6 bases to trimming and J lost 0 bases, with 12 bases between them. Germline V gene lookup returns CDR1 KGHSH and CDR2 LQKENI. This CDR3 comprises 14 residues.

V gene TRBV7-6 combines with J gene TRBJ2-1; D is undetermined. Germline V gene lookup returns CDR1 SGHVS and CDR2 FNYEAQ. This CDR3 contains 15 residues. V was shortened by 4 bases and J by 0 bases, with 10 bases between the two germline ends. The CDR3 coding sequence is TGTGCCAGCAGCTCGCCGATTGGCTCCTACAATGAGCAGTTCTTC. It is translated as CASSSPIGSYNEQFF.

The chain recombines TRBV25-1 with TRBJ2-1; either TRBD1 or TRBD2 may fit D (5 bases each). The CDR3 runs to 14 residues. V was cut by 5 bases and J by 10 bases, with 18 bases left in between. CDR1 and CDR2 (germline): MGHDK, SYGVNS. CDR3 coding DNA: TGTGCCAGCAGTTGGGGGACCCTCGTGAGGGAGCAGTTCTTC. It specifies CASSWGTLVREQFF.

The rearrangement joins TRBV6-1 to TRBJ1-4, with D possibly matching TRBD1 (5 bases). Trimming shortened V by 0 bases and J by 0 bases, and 8 bases separated the two germline ends. Germline CDR1 MNHNS, CDR2 SASEGT. This CDR3 has 16 residues. CDR3 nucleotides: TGTGCCAGCAGTGAAGCACGGGGGGCAACTAATGAAAAACTGTTTTTT. Its protein product is CASSEARGATNEKLFF.

This clone was seen only once. The chain is built from TRBV5-6 and TRBJ2-7; D remains ambiguous. The length of the CDR3 is 12 residues. The germline V gene encodes CDR1 SGHDT and CDR2 YYEEEE. The V end was cut by 5 bases, the J end by 3 bases, with 9 bases between. This CDR3 is CASSYKRYEQYF. CDR3 DNA sequence: TGTGCCAGCAGTTATAAACGCTACGAGCAGTACTTC.

The chain employs TRBV27 and TRBJ2-2, with 15 bases aligning to TRBD2. J lost 1 base, V lost 2 bases, and 8 bases had no gene match. CDR1 and CDR2 (germline): MNHEY, SMNVEV (reference sequence). The CDR3 sequence is 20 residues long. The CDR3 spells CASSLPPGLAGGENTGELFF. The CDR3 DNA reads as TGTGCCAGCAGTTTACCGCCGGGACTAGCGGGAGGAGAGAACACCGGGGAGCTGTTTTTT.

V is TRBV20-1 and J is TRBJ2-1; a possible D gene is TRBD1 (6 bases). CDR3 length: 11 residues. V was pared by 6 bases and J by 8 bases, with 11 bases between. Germline lookup yields CDR1 DFQATT and CDR2 SNEGSKA (reference sequence). The CDR3 loop reads CSANQGYEQFF. Here the CDR3 DNA reads TGCAGTGCAAATCAGGGGTATGAGCAGTTCTTC.

Of note for this clone: In the same sample, other DNA sequences code for this CDR3. CDR3 coding DNA: TGCGCCAGCAGCTTTACGGGATCCTCGTACGAGCAGTACTTC. Translation: CASSFTGSSYEQYF. This chain links TRBV5-1 with TRBJ2-7; a possible D gene is TRBD2 (5 bases). CDR3 size: 14 residues. V was cut by 2 bases and J by 4 bases, with 13 bases left in between. Per the germline V gene, CDR1 is SGHRS and CDR2 is YFSETQ.